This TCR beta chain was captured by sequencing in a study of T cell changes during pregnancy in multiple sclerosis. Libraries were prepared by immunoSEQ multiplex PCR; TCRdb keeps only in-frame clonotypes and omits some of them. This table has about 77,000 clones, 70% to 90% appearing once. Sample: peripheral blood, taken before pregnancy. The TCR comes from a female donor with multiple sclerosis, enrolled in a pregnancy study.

This chain's CDR3 is CASSRNPGFSGNTIYF. The CDR3, as DNA: TGTGCCAGCAGCCGTAACCCGGGATTCTCTGGAAACACCATATATTTT. The chain carries TRBV7-2 and TRBJ1-3; D is undetermined. V lost 5 bases and J 0 bases, leaving 14 bases between the germline ends. The CDR3 spans 16 residues. Per germline, CDR1 SGHTA and CDR2 FQGNSA.